Shown below are 27 T cell receptor beta chains from a single sample sequenced in a study of blood T cells in healthy people across ages. The authors ran a second PCR of about 6 to 12 cycles using a sample-barcoded 5' primer and a J-beta primer mix. TCRdb ran MiXCR on the 5' RACE reads and lists one entry per CDR3 protein. The sample includes 760,000 or so distinct CDR3 sequences, 25% of them seen just once. The same data also contributed to another study, on T cells of mothers and their children.

Sequenced sample: blood. Receptor source: a boy under 18 in good health.

There are a few counts of this clonotype. This chain uses TRBV7-2 with TRBJ1-1; D is perhaps TRBD1 (5 bases). Germline V gene lookup returns CDR1 SGHTA and CDR2 FQGNSA. V lost 1 base, J lost 3 bases, and 9 bases lay in between. The CDR3 is 14 residues long. CDR3 region: CASSLGGRDTEAFF. The CDR3 DNA reads as TGTGCCAGCAGCTTAGGGGGGAGGGACACTGAAGCTTTCTTT.

This clonotype was found a few times. The chain couples TRBV12-3 or TRBV12-4 to TRBJ2-7; 8 positions match TRBD1. There are 14 residues in the CDR3. V dropped 4 bases and J dropped 3; count of bases not matched to a gene: 5. Here the CDR3 reads CASSWAGGVYEQYF. The CDR3 DNA follows: TGTGCCAGCAGTTGGGCAGGGGGCGTCTACGAGCAGTACTTC.

CDR3 amino acids: CSGRTAYEQYF. CDR3 in DNA: TGCAGCGGACGGACAGCCTACGAGCAGTACTTC. The chain recombines TRBV29-1 with TRBJ2-5, with D perhaps matching TRBD1 (6 bases). The J call may be in error: the DNA end matches TRBJ2-7 better. In germline, CDR1 is SQVTM, CDR2 ANQGSEA. CDR3 size: 11 residues.

V and J are TRBV7-6 and TRBJ2-1, with a weak D call TRBD1 (5 bases). The CDR3 contains 16 residues. Trimming took off 2 bases at V and 0 bases at J, with 11 bases between the two ends. Looked up from germline, CDR1 is SGHVS and CDR2 is FNYEAQ. CDR3 nucleotides: TGTGCCAGCAGCTTATGGGGCCGAAGCTCCTACAATGAGCAGTTCTTC. As protein: CASSLWGRSSYNEQFF.

In its sample, this clonotype was seen a few times. The V gene is TRBV5-1, the J gene TRBJ1-4; no clear D. This CDR3 region has 14 residues. Trimming pared 1 base from V and 4 bases from J, leaving 8 bases between. Germline CDR1 and CDR2: SGHRS and YFSETQ. The CDR3 loop is CASSLLTGNEKLFF. The CDR3 coding sequence is TGCGCCAGCAGCTTGTTGACCGGTAATGAAAAACTGTTTTTT. The full variable domain, its missing parts supplied by reference TRBV5-1 and TRBJ1-4, is KAGVTQTPRYLIKTRGQQVTLSCSPISGHRSVSWYQQTPGQGLQFLFEYFSETQRNKGNFPGRFSGRQFSNSRSEMNVSTLELGDSALYLCASSLLTGNEKLFFGSGTQLSVL.

The sample holds a few counts of this clonotype. The chain is built from TRBV6-1 and TRBJ2-3; possibly TRBD1 for D (6 bases). Germline CDR1 is MNHNS and CDR2 is SASEGT. V was trimmed by 4 bases and J by 2 bases, leaving 19 bases between them. This CDR3 has 17 residues. The CDR3 nucleotides read TGTGCCAGCAGTGGAGTGGGGGCCGCGAGATTCACAGATACGCAGTATTTT. Translated, it gives CASSGVGAARFTDTQYF.

The J gene is TRBJ2-5, the V gene TRBV29-1; tentatively, D is TRBD1 (5 bases). Trimming stripped 0 bases from V and 5 bases from J, with 10 bases between. The CDR3 loop spans 13 amino acids. In germline, CDR1 is SQVTM, CDR2 ANQGSEA. CDR3 loop: CSVEEGRRETQYF. The CDR3 bases are TGCAGCGTTGAAGAGGGGCGACGGGAGACCCAGTACTTC.

V and J are TRBV4-2 and TRBJ1-1; D gene unclear. This CDR3 contains 14 residues. The germline V gene has CDR1 LGHNA and CDR2 YNFKEQ. The V end lost 4 bases, the J end lost 3 bases, and 12 bases lay between the germline ends. In nucleotides, the CDR3 is TGTGCCAGCAGCCCGCAGCCTGGGTACACTGAAGCTTTCTTT. Its translation is CASSPQPGYTEAFF.

This sequence joins TRBV29-1 and TRBJ2-3; 9 bases fit TRBD2. The germline CDR1 and CDR2 sequences are SQVTM and ANQGSEA. V lost 6 bases and J lost 4; bases outside the gene matches: 14. The CDR3 has 16 amino acids. The CDR3 coding sequence is TGCAGCGTCCCCACTATAGCGGGAGAGGGAGCAGATACGCAGTATTTT. Translating it yields CSVPTIAGEGADTQYF.

The rearrangement links TRBV7-8 to TRBJ2-7; D is unresolved. This CDR3 is 13 amino acids long. Germline V lookup: CDR1 SGHVS, CDR2 FQNEAQ. V shed 3 bases and J shed 2 bases, with 8 bases lying between them. CDR3 residues: CASSLTQAYEQYF. The CDR3 nucleotides read TGTGCCAGCAGCTTGACACAAGCCTACGAGCAGTACTTC.

The table lists this clonotype with a few counts. This sequence joins TRBV15 and TRBJ2-2; D might be TRBD1 (6 bases). V was clipped by 2 bases and J by 4 bases, with 14 bases between them. The CDR3 consists of 16 residues. Germline CDR1 is LNHNV and CDR2 is YYDKDF (reference sequence). The CDR3 sequence is CATSRTPRGSTGELFF. The DNA of the CDR3 is TGTGCCACCAGCAGAACGCCGAGGGGGAGCACCGGGGAGCTGTTTTTT.

The table lists this clonotype with many counts. V is TRBV28 and J is TRBJ2-7, with a tentative D call TRBD2 (5 bases). Germline values: CDR1 MDHEN, CDR2 SYDVKM. This CDR3 spans 12 amino acids. Deletions cut 1 base from V and 5 bases from J, with 6 bases between. Written as DNA, the CDR3 is TGTGCCAGCAGTTTATCCGGGGACGAGCAGTACTTC. It translates to CASSLSGDEQYF. The whole variable domain, remainder taken from reference TRBV28 and TRBJ2-7, is DVKVTQSSRYLVKRTGEKVFLECVQDMDHENMFWYRQDPGLGLRLIYFSYDVKMKEKGDIPEGYSVSREKKERFSLILESASTNQTSMYLCASSLSGDEQYFGPGTRLTVT.

The J gene is TRBJ1-4, the V gene TRBV5-1; no firm D call. The V end lost 0 bases, the J end lost 5 bases, and 11 bases lay between the germline ends. Germline CDR1 is SGHRS and CDR2 is YFSETQ. CDR3 length: 15 residues. The CDR3 sequence is CASSLDTRRNEKLFF. CDR3 sequence (DNA): TGCGCCAGCAGCTTGGATACGAGGAGGAATGAAAAACTGTTTTTT. Full variable domain (rest looked up from reference TRBV5-1 and TRBJ1-4): KAGVTQTPRYLIKTRGQQVTLSCSPISGHRSVSWYQQTPGQGLQFLFEYFSETQRNKGNFPGRFSGRQFSNSRSEMNVSTLELGDSALYLCASSLDTRRNEKLFFGSGTQLSVL.

This sequence joins TRBV6-1 and TRBJ2-7, with D tentatively TRBD1 (5 bases). The CDR3 covers 17 residues. CDR1 is MNHNS, CDR2 SASEGT, per germline. Trimming removed 2 bases at V and 0 bases at J, with 17 bases between. CDR3 residues: CASSEYRQILFSYEQYF. The CDR3 DNA reads TGTGCCAGCAGTGAATATAGACAGATCCTTTTCTCCTACGAGCAGTACTTC.

This clonotype was observed a handful of times. The chain combines TRBV4-1 with TRBJ2-4; 8 nucleotides align to TRBD2. The trim removed 4 bases at V and 6 bases at J, leaving 11 bases unmatched. Looked up from germline, CDR1 is MGHRA and CDR2 is YSYEKL. The CDR3 totals 16 residues. Here the CDR3 reads CASSRGPGGGLNIQYF. For the CDR3, the DNA is TGCGCCAGCAGCCGAGGCCCGGGGGGGGGCTTAAACATTCAGTACTTC.

V usage is TRBV4-1 and J usage is TRBJ2-5, with D tentatively TRBD1 (5 bases). With the DNA end fitting TRBJ2-7 better, the J assignment may be wrong. Per the germline V gene, CDR1 is MGHRA and CDR2 is YSYEKL. CDR3 size: 15 residues. CDR3 nucleotide sequence: TGCGCCAGCAGCCAAGCTCTCCAGGGTACTTACGAGCAGTACTTC. Amino acids: CASSQALQGTYEQYF.

The rearrangement joins TRBV3-1 to TRBJ1-6, with D maybe TRBD1 (6 bases). Trimming removed 4 bases at V and 7 bases at J, with 11 bases between. The CDR3 extends over 14 amino acids. Per the germline V gene, CDR1 is LGHDT and CDR2 is YNNKEL (reference sequence). CDR3 region: CASSPRQENSPLHF. The CDR3 nucleotides read TGTGCCAGCAGCCCGCGACAGGAAAATTCACCCCTCCACTTT.

This chain connects TRBV7-9 to TRBJ1-3; TRBD1 is a possible D gene (5 bases). CDR3 size: 17 residues. V shed 4 bases and J shed 0 bases, with 16 bases lying between them. The germline V gene has CDR1 SEHNR and CDR2 FQNEAQ (reference sequence). The CDR3 is CASSSRGSGGSGNTIYF. The CDR3 DNA is TGTGCCAGCAGCTCGCGGGGATCTGGGGGCTCTGGAAACACCATATATTTT. Full variable domain (outside the CDR3, taken from reference TRBV7-9 and TRBJ1-3): DTGVSQNPRHKITKRGQNVTFRCDPISEHNRLYWYRQTLGQGPEFLTYFQNEAQLEKSRLLSDRFSAERPKGSFSTLEIQRTEQGDSAMYLCASSSRGSGGSGNTIYFGEGSWLTVV.

The chain links TRBV20-1 to TRBJ1-1; D may be TRBD1 (5 bases). Trimming pared 5 bases from V and 4 bases from J, leaving 11 bases between. CDR1 and CDR2 from the germline V gene are DFQATT and SNEGSKA (reference sequence). The CDR3 is made up of 12 amino acids. CDR3 sequence (DNA): TGCAGTGCTCGGTATGACAGCACTGAAGCTTTCTTT. It codes for CSARYDSTEAFF.

This clonotype was seen once. This chain links TRBV2 with TRBJ2-5, with unresolved D. V lost 6 bases, J lost 5 bases, and 13 bases lay in between. CDR3 length equals 13 residues. Germline CDR1 SNHLY, CDR2 FYNNEI. The CDR3 DNA sequence: TGTGCCAGCAGCGAATCGGCTTGGGAGACCCAGTACTTC. Protein product: CASSESAWETQYF.

This clonotype came up a few times. This chain uses TRBV6-1 with TRBJ2-1; the D gene is possibly TRBD1 (6 bases). Gene TRBJ2-7 matches the end of the DNA better, so the J call may be wrong. The germline CDR1 and CDR2 sequences are MNHNS and SASEGT. The CDR3 extends over 13 amino acids. The CDR3 loop reads CASRKGQTYEQYF. CDR3 nucleotides: TGTGCCAGCAGGAAAGGACAGACCTACGAGCAGTACTTC.

As for this clonotype: One end of the junction does not line up with germline, which may come from a read error. The DNA for the CDR3 is TGCGCCAGCAGCCCACGGCGCGAACAAGAGACCCAGCACTTC. Encoded protein: CASSPRREQETQHF. The rearrangement uses TRBV5-1 and TRBJ2-5; D not certain. This CDR3 region has 14 residues. Germline CDR1 reads SGHRS; CDR2 reads YFSETQ.

This clonotype was seen a few times. One end of the junction does not line up with germline, which may come from a read error. The chain uses TRBV5-1 and TRBJ2-5; 7 positions match TRBD1. Germline CDR1 SGHRS, CDR2 YFSETQ. The CDR3 is 15 amino acids. CDR3 sequence: CASSSFPGQQETQYF. CDR3 sequence (DNA): TGCGCCAGCAGCTCTTTTCCGGGACAGCAAGAGACTCAGTACTTC.

This clonotype was picked up a small number of times. This rearrangement joins TRBV6-5 to TRBJ1-2; D is possibly TRBD1 (5 bases). The CDR3 covers 16 residues. Between the trimmed V and J ends, which lost 2 bases and 4 bases, there was a span of 17 bases. Germline V gene lookup returns CDR1 MNHEY and CDR2 SVGAGI. The CDR3 protein is CASSYGLIGAGYGYTF. The CDR3 region has the DNA TGTGCCAGCAGTTACGGTCTTATAGGGGCAGGCTATGGCTACACCTTC.

The chain employs TRBV29-1 and TRBJ2-7; 11 bases are shared with TRBD2. Germline assignment: CDR1 SQVTM and CDR2 ANQGSEA. V dropped 4 bases and J dropped 2; count of bases not matched to a gene: 4. This CDR3 contains 14 residues. CDR3 loop: CSVGLAGGTYEQYF. CDR3 in DNA: TGCAGCGTTGGGCTAGCGGGAGGAACCTACGAGCAGTACTTC.

This clonotype has just a few counts. The chain is built from TRBV4-2 and TRBJ2-3; D is unclear. The CDR3 runs to 13 residues. V was cut by 5 bases and J by 2 bases, with 8 bases left in between. Looked up from germline, CDR1 is LGHNA and CDR2 is YNFKEQ. CDR3 DNA sequence: TGTGCCAGCAGCTATGACACCACAGATACGCAGTATTTT. This translates into CASSYDTTDTQYF.

The chain combines TRBV29-1 with TRBJ2-1; 14 nucleotides line up with TRBD2. The CDR3 covers 16 residues. Unmatched junction bases numbered 10, after V lost 5 bases and J lost 7 bases. Germline CDR1 is SQVTM and CDR2 is ANQGSEA. CDR3 nucleotides: TGCAGCGTTTGGGGGACGACTAGCGGGAGGGGAAATGAGCAGTTCTTC. Translated, it gives CSVWGTTSGRGNEQFF.